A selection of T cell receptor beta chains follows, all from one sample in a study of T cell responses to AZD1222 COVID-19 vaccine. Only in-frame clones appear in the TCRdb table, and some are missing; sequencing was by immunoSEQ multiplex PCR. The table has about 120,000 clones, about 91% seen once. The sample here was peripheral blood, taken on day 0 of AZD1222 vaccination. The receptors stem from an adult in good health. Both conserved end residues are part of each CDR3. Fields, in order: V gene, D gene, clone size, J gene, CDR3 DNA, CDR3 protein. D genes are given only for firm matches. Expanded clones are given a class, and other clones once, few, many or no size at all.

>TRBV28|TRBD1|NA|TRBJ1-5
TGTGCCAGCAGACAAGCTGCCCCGACAGGGGGAAATCAGCCCCAGCATTTT
CASRQAAPTGGNQPQHF
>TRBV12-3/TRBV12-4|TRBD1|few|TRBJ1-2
TGTGCTAGCAGGACAGGGATGTATGGCTACACCTTC
CASRTGMYGYTF
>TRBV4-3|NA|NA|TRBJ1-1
TGCGCCAGCAGCCAATTAGCGAACACTGAAGCTTTCTTT
CASSQLANTEAFF
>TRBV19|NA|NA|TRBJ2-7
TGTGCCAGTAGTATAATGGAGGGACGCGAGCAGTACTTC
CASSIMEGREQYF
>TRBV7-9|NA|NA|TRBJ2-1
TGTGCCAGCAGCGTACCACAGGTAAATGAGCAGTTCTTC
CASSVPQVNEQFF
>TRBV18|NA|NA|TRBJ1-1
TGTGCCAGCTCACCACTGGAGGACACTGAAGCTTTCTTT
CASSPLEDTEAFF
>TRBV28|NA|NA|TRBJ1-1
TGTGCCAGCAGCGAAACAGGGCATGGGATGAACACTGAAGCTTTCTTT
CASSETGHGMNTEAFF
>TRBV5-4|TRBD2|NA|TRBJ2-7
TGTGCCAGCAGCTTGCAAGCGGGGACTTACGAGCAGTACTTC
CASSLQAGTYEQYF
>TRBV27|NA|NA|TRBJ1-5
TGTGCCAGCAGTTTGGGGCAGGGGCTCAATCAGCCCCAGCATTTT
CASSLGQGLNQPQHF
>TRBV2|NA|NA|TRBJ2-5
TGTGCCAGCAGTAGTACTAGAAATTTAGAGACCCAGTACTTC
CASSSTRNLETQYF
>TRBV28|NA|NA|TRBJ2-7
TGTGCCAGCAGCACAGGGTCCTACGAGCAGTACTTC
CASSTGSYEQYF
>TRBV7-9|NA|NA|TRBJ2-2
TGTGCCAGCAGCATCTTTGTTGGCGGAAGCGGGGAGCTGTTTTTT
CASSIFVGGSGELFF
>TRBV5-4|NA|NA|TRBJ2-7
TGTGCCAGCAGCTTGGACAGGGCCAAACTCTACGAGCAGTACTTC
CASSLDRAKLYEQYF
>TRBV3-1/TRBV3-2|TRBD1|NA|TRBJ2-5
TGTGCCAGCAGCGCCCGGGACAGGGGGCGAGAGACCCAGTACTTC
CASSARDRGRETQYF
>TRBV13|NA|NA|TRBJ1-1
TGTGCCAGCAGCTTTGGGGGAACTGAAGCTTTCTTT
CASSFGGTEAFF
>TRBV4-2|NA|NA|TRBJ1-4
TGTGCCAGCAGCCGAGGATATGAAAAACTGTTTTTT
CASSRGYEKLFF
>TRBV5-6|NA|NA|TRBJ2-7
TGTGCCAGCAGCTTTCAGGAAAGGAGCTCCTACGAGCAGTACTTC
CASSFQERSSYEQYF
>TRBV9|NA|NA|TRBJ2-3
TGTGCCAGCAGCGTAGAAGGCGGGGGCCCAGATACGCAGTATTTT
CASSVEGGGPDTQYF
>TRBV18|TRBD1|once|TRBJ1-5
TGTGCCAGCTCACCGGGACAGGGCGAACAGCCCCAGCATTTT
CASSPGQGEQPQHF
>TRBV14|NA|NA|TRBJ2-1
TGTGCCAGCAGCCAAGCGGGGGTTTCGGCCTACAATGAGCAGTTCTTC
CASSQAGVSAYNEQFF
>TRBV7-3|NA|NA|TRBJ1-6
TGTGCCAGCAGCTTAGCAGGGGATAATTCACCCCTCCACTTT
CASSLAGDNSPLHF
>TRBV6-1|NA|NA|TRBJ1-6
TGTGCCAGCAGTGATTGGACTCCTTTGACGATTTCACCCCTCCACTTT
CASSDWTPLTISPLHF
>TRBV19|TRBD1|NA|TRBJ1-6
TGTGCCAGTAGTGGAGGACAGGGGGGATTGTCACCCCTCCACTTT
CASSGGQGGLSPLHF
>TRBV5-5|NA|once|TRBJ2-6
TGTGCCAGCAGCTTGCGGCTCTCTGGGGCCAACGTCCTGACTTTC
CASSLRLSGANVLTF